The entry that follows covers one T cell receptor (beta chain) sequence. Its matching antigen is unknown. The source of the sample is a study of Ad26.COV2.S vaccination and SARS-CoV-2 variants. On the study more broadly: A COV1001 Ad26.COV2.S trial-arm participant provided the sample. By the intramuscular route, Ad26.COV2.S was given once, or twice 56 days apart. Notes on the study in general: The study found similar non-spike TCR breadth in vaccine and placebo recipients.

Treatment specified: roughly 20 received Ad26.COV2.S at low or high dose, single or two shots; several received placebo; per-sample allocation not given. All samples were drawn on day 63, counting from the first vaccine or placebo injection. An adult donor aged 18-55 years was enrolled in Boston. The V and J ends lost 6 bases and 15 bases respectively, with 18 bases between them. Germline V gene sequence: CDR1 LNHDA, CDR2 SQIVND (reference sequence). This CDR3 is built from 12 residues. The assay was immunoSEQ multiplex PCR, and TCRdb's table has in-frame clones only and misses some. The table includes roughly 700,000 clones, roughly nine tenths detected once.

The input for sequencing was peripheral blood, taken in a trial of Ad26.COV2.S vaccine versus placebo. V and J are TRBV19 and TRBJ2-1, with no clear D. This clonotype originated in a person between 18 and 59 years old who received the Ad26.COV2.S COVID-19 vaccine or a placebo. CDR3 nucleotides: TGTGCCAGTAGGTCCGACCGTGATAGGGCGTTCTTC. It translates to CASRSDRDRAFF.